The present TCR beta chain was sequenced within a study of OX40 agonist ivuxolimab in advanced cancers. Study-wide context: Ivuxolimab, which targeted the costimulatory receptor OX40 (CD134), was an agonistic, fully human IgG2 monoclonal antibody. Intravenous ivuxolimab was administered to patients every 2 weeks at six dose levels: 0.01, 0.1, 0.3, 1.5, 3 and 10 mg/kg. Of the 50 to 55 dose-escalation patients, hepatocellular carcinoma was present in approximately 20, melanoma in around 15, renal cell carcinoma in 9 and head and neck cancer in 9. A male proportion of approximately 83% and a mean age of approximately 58 years, ranging from about 23 to 90, were recorded for the dose-escalation cohort. Patients were allowed to have had prior anti-PD-1, anti-PD-L1 or anti-CTLA-4 therapy, and around two fifths of the dose-escalation patients had been treated with checkpoint inhibitors. Partial responses were achieved by three dose-escalation patients, of whom one had hepatocellular carcinoma and two had cutaneous melanoma. The purpose of peripheral TCRbeta sequencing was to test whether ivuxolimab changed TCR sequence diversity and led to clonal T-cell expansion. The paper reports the monotherapy dose-escalation portion (N of about 47 patients) of the phase I ivuxolimab trial. Results the study describes overall, beyond this receptor: Low levels of normalized T-cell clonal expansion were also seen in some nonresponding patients. After ivuxolimab, expanded clones were on average more numerous among CD8+ T cells than among CD4+ T cells. Partial responders in the 0.1-3.0 mg/kg groups had among the lowest normalized peripheral clonal expansion, especially among CD8+ T cells. At doses of 0.1 to 3.0 mg/kg, clonal expansion of both CD4+ and CD8+ blood T cells was observed from baseline to week 6. Antigen specificity was not determined for the clonally expanded peripheral T cells.

To sequence the TCRbeta CDR3 region, genomic DNA was isolated from the sorted cells. The immunoSEQ Assay was used for sequencing of TCRbeta CDR3 regions. TCRdb re-hosts the immuneACCESS table, in-frame sequences only. Its copies lack some clones; in the studies checked, an unresolved V gene accounts for under half of them, and the cause for the rest is not known. This sample holds about 64,000 clones; about four fifths were observed only once. The ten largest clones capture roughly 2.3% of the sample. V was cut back by 3 bases and J by 0 bases, leaving a gap of 12 bases between them. According to the germline V gene, CDR1 reads MNHNS and CDR2 reads SASEGT. The CDR3 starts with the cysteine, ends with the phenylalanine, and has 16 residues. Solely the CDR3 DNA is kept, with 48 bases framed from the first base. Patients with a history of autoimmune disease or receiving systemic immunosuppression were excluded from the trial. Peripheral blood for TCR sequencing was collected from all dose cohorts at baseline, on cycle 4 day 1, and on cycle 7 day 1. The samples were drawn from a first-in-human, open-label, multicenter phase I dose-escalation trial of ivuxolimab. Adults with locally advanced or metastatic melanoma, renal cell carcinoma, hepatocellular carcinoma or head and neck squamous cell carcinoma were enrolled in the trial. Before TCR sequencing, CD4+ and CD8+ T cells were separately sorted from peripheral blood.

As regards this clone: The antigen it recognizes is unknown. No clone much larger than this one lies a single base away; base qualities are absent.

The clonotype was recovered from an adult with an advanced solid tumor such as melanoma, head and neck, liver or kidney cancer. The V gene is TRBV6-1 and the J gene is TRBJ2-4, with the D gene call left open. The sequencing here drew on CD4+ or CD8+ T cells sorted from blood, taken in a trial of the OX40 agonist ivuxolimab. The CDR3: CASSEAESIAKNIQYF. The nucleotide sequence is TGTGCCAGCAGTGAGGCAGAGAGTATAGCCAAAAACATTCAGTACTTC.